The clone carrying this T cell receptor (beta chain) has only one observation. Original processing notes: Quantification of nucleated cells was approximated via reference gene primer amplification. Generated by immunoSEQ multiplex PCR, the TCRdb table keeps only in-frame clones and is missing some. That table gives V, J and clone size, and the DNA gave D and trimming. The sample includes over 95,000 clones, 84% of them seen just once. The data derive from a study of blood T cell repertoires in COVID-19. On the study more broadly: Samples taken during acute and convalescent COVID-19 were collected in the United States, Italy and Spain. T cells, B-cell-depleted T cells, or PBMCs provided the cDNA or gDNA that served as material.

Looked up from germline, CDR1 is SGHDT and CDR2 is YYEEEE. Deletions cut 0 bases from V and 10 bases from J, with 17 bases between. This CDR3 is 16 amino acids long. The chain combines TRBV5-6 with TRBJ1-6; tentative D call: TRBD1 (5 bases). The receptor's source is a woman in her sixties or seventies with acute or convalescent COVID-19. The sequencing input was peripheral blood. The CDR3 DNA sequence: TGTGCCAGCAGCTTGGCCCTCGCCAGGGTAGGCTCACCCCTCCACTTT. Translation gives CASSLALARVGSPLHF.